The 14 T cell receptor beta chains in this list originate from one sample, sequenced in a study of T cell repertoires in cytomegalovirus infection. TCRdb reanalysed the reads using MiXCR and keeps one entry per CDR3 protein. In the table there are 400,000 or so distinct CDR3 sequences, around 32% of which are singletons. Sample: PBMCs. The receptor source for this set is a human donor in good health (CMV status not recorded). Some clones in this sample may be carry-over from other donors' samples.

CDR3 nucleotide sequence: TGTGCCAGTAGTTATTCTTGGACACGGAATAGCAGGGAGACCCAGTACTTC. Its translation is CASSYSWTRNSRETQYF. V usage is TRBV19 and J usage is TRBJ2-5; TRBD1 might be the D (5 bases). V was shortened by 5 bases and J by 5 bases, with 24 bases between the two germline ends. Germline V gives CDR1 LNHDA, CDR2 SQIVND (reference sequence). This CDR3 contains 17 residues.

This clonotype was seen more than once but under ten times. The chain is built from TRBV6-1 and TRBJ1-6; D unresolved. CDR1 and CDR2 from the germline V gene are MNHNS and SASEGT. V was clipped by 4 bases and J by 7 bases, with 11 bases between them. The CDR3 has 14 amino acids. CDR3: CASSGSRTNSPLHF. Here the CDR3 DNA reads TGTGCCAGCAGTGGCAGCCGGACCAATTCACCCCTCCACTTT.

This clonotype was counted between two and nine times. The chain has TRBV11-2 and TRBJ2-3; TRBD2 aligns across 9 bases. The CDR3 has 16 amino acids. With 5 bases clipped from V and 2 bases from J, the junction kept 8 bases outside the gene matches. Germline-derived CDR1 and CDR2 are SGHAT and FQNNGV. In DNA, the CDR3 is TGTGCCAGCAGCCCGGCTAGCGGGGCCTTCACAGATACGCAGTATTTT. Translating gives CASSPASGAFTDTQYF.

The gene calls are TRBV28 and TRBJ2-3; 14 bases match TRBD2. The germline gives CDR1 MDHEN, CDR2 SYDVKM. J gave up 6 bases and V 3 bases, and 5 bases lay outside the gene matches. The CDR3 spans 16 residues. CDR3 region: CASSLGTSGGFDTQYF. CDR3 in DNA: TGTGCCAGCAGTTTGGGGACTAGCGGGGGATTTGATACGCAGTATTTT.

The CDR3 loop is CATSAGGYTEAFF. CDR3 nucleotide sequence: TGTGCCACCAGTGCGGGGGGTTACACTGAAGCTTTCTTT. The gene calls are TRBV24-1 and TRBJ1-1, with D possibly TRBD1 on 5 matching bases. Germline V lookup: CDR1 KGHDR, CDR2 SFDVKD. V lost 5 bases and J 3 bases, leaving 9 bases between the germline ends. The CDR3 has 13 amino acids.

The rearrangement joins TRBV20-1 to TRBJ1-1; possible D gene TRBD1, 6 bases. The germline V and J ends were trimmed by 4 bases and 6 bases, with 18 bases remaining between them. This CDR3 has 14 residues. Germline loops: CDR1 DFQATT, CDR2 SNEGSKA (reference sequence). CDR3 in amino acids: CSANTEQGPSEAFF. In DNA, the CDR3 is TGCAGTGCTAATACCGAACAGGGACCCTCTGAAGCTTTCTTT.

The chain combines TRBV19 with TRBJ2-3; possible D gene TRBD1, 6 bases. Germline lookup yields CDR1 LNHDA and CDR2 SQIVND (reference sequence). The CDR3 spans 15 residues. Trimming left V 4 bases short and J 6 bases short, with 17 bases between. The CDR3 DNA follows: TGTGCCAGTAGTAACCGGGACAACCTCCGCGATACGCAGTATTTT. Its translation: CASSNRDNLRDTQYF.

This clonotype was seen only a few times. The CDR3 nucleotides read TGCAGTGCTCAAAGGGGCTACGAGCAGTACTTC. Its protein is CSAQRGYEQYF. V is TRBV20-1 and J is TRBJ2-7; D is perhaps TRBD1 (5 bases). This CDR3 spans 11 amino acids. CDR1 is DFQATT, CDR2 SNEGSKA, per germline (reference sequence). Trimming removed 5 bases from V and 3 bases from J, with 8 bases in between.

This chain connects TRBV5-1 to TRBJ2-7; TRBD2 aligns across 8 bases. Germline V CDR1 and CDR2: SGHRS, YFSETQ. The CDR3 runs 15 residues. V shed 4 bases, J shed 1 base, and the junction held 7 bases outside the gene matches. The CDR3 spells CASSQLGRASYEQYF. The CDR3 DNA follows: TGCGCCAGCAGCCAGCTCGGGAGGGCGTCCTACGAGCAGTACTTC.

This clonotype was seen at least ten times. The V and J genes are TRBV7-6 and TRBJ1-2; D is perhaps TRBD1 (5 bases). The germline V and J ends were trimmed by 4 bases and 1 base, with 13 bases remaining between them. Germline V gives CDR1 SGHVS, CDR2 FNYEAQ. The CDR3 consists of 15 residues. Written as DNA, the CDR3 is TGTGCCAGCAGCTCCCGGGGGTCCGATAACTATGGCTACACCTTC. Its protein product is CASSSRGSDNYGYTF.

The V call is TRBV5-4, the J call TRBJ1-6; no clear D. The V gene's germline CDR1 is SGHNT and CDR2 YYREEE (reference sequence). Trimming took off 10 bases at V and 10 bases at J, with 15 bases between the two ends. The CDR3 covers 12 residues. CDR3 DNA sequence: TGTGCCGACGACCCCCCGGGGTCACCCCTCCACTTT. Translated: CADDPPGSPLHF.

The chain joins TRBV15 to TRBJ1-5; D is unresolved. CDR1 LNHNV and CDR2 YYDKDF come from the germline V gene (reference sequence). Between the trimmed V and J ends, which lost 0 bases and 7 bases, there was a span of 19 bases. The CDR3 extends over 17 amino acids. CDR3 amino acids: CATSRDSAPGLRQPQHF. CDR3 DNA: TGTGCCACCAGCAGAGATTCGGCGCCTGGTCTTCGACAGCCCCAGCATTTT.

V usage is TRBV28 and J usage is TRBJ2-1; 10 nucleotides line up with TRBD2. Germline V gene data show CDR1 as MDHEN and CDR2 as SYDVKM. The CDR3 loop spans 14 amino acids. Trimming took 10 bases from V and 7 from J; bases not matched to a gene: 10. CDR3 DNA: TGTGCCATCAAGGAGCGGGGGGGGGGGAATGAGCAGTTCTTC. It specifies CAIKERGGGNEQFF.

The count of this clonotype is one. The rearrangement joins TRBV27 to TRBJ2-1; tentatively, D is TRBD1 or TRBD2 (5 bases each). V was clipped by 8 bases and J by 0 bases, with 17 bases between them. This CDR3 contains 16 residues. Per the germline V gene, CDR1 is MNHEY and CDR2 is SMNVEV (reference sequence). In DNA, the CDR3 is TGTGCCAGCGACCTAGCCGGGGCTAGCTCCTACAATGAGCAGTTCTTC. Its translation is CASDLAGASSYNEQFF.